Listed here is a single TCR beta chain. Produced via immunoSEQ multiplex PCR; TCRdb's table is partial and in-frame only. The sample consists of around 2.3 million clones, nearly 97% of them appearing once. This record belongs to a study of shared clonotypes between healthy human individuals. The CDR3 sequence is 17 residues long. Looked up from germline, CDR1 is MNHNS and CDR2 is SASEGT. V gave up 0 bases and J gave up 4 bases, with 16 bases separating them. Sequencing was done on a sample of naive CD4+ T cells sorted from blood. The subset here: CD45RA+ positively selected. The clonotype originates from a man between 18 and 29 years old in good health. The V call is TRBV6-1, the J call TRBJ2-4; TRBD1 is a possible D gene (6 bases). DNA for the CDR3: TGTGCCAGCAGTGAAGCACCTCCGGGACACCGAAAAAACATTCAGTACTTC. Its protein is CASSEAPPGHRKNIQYF.